Described below is a single T cell receptor (beta chain) sequence and its context. Its antigen is unknown. These data belong to a study of blood T cells in healthy people across ages. Overall study results and limits: Measured against age, TCR beta diversity per million T cells decreased in a roughly linear manner.

V lost 1 base to trimming and J lost 3 bases; unmatched junction nucleotides: 2. Germline V CDR1 and CDR2: SEHNR, FQNEAQ (reference sequence). The CDR3 length is 15 residues. Primers used in a second PCR of about 7 to 11 cycles were a sample-barcoded 5' primer and a J-beta primer mix. The authors tagged each cDNA molecule using a template-switch adaptor with 12 random nucleotides. A minimum of 2.5 million CDR3-containing paired-end reads was obtained for each sample. TCRdb ran MiXCR on the 5' RACE reads and lists one entry per CDR3 protein. The sample yields more than 1,000,000 distinct CDR3 sequences, approximately 25% seen once. These data are also associated with another study on T cells of mothers and their children. According to that study: The study recruited a few healthy Caucasian mothers and their six children as donors.

The chain couples TRBV7-9 to TRBJ2-5; 10 positions agree with TRBD2. The source of this sequence is a girl aged 2 to 10 in good health. Sequenced material: blood. This CDR3 is CASSLGTSGKETQYF. The CDR3 nucleotides read TGTGCCAGCAGCTTAGGCACTAGCGGGAAAGAGACCCAGTACTTC.